This T cell receptor (beta chain) was documented in a study of T cell changes during pregnancy in multiple sclerosis. V lost 3 bases and J lost 2; bases outside the gene matches: 10. The germline gives CDR1 SGHDT, CDR2 YYEEEE. CDR3 length equals 19 residues. Sequencing was performed with immunoSEQ multiplex PCR; in TCRdb, only in-frame clones are kept and a portion is missing. This table has about 40,000 clones, roughly 90% appearing once. The sequencing here drew on CD8+ T cells from peripheral blood mononuclear cells, taken before pregnancy. The rearrangement uses TRBV5-6 and TRBJ2-3, with 15 positions matching TRBD2. The sequence was obtained from a female donor with multiple sclerosis, enrolled in a pregnancy study. The CDR3 DNA is TGTGCCAGCAGCTGGACTAGCGGGAGGGCATTTATACTCACAGATACGCAGTATTTT. It is translated as CASSWTSGRAFILTDTQYF.